This T cell receptor beta chain was identified during a study of blood T cells in healthy people across ages. This CDR3 is built from 15 residues. Germline CDR1 and CDR2: MNHEY and SVGAGI. Losses at the gene ends were 5 bases for V and 1 base for J; bases not matched to a gene: 4. Through a sample-barcoded 5' primer and a J-beta primer mix, a second PCR was run for about 7 to 12 cycles. TCRdb redid the calling of the 5' RACE reads with MiXCR, one entry per CDR3 protein. The top ten clones hold around 30% of a sample with 650,000 to 900,000 distinct CDR3 sequences, around 62% of them seen once. V and J are TRBV6-5 and TRBJ2-5; 10 positions agree with TRBD2. The sequence was collected from a man between 25 and 39 years old in good health. Sequenced material: blood. CDR3 sequence: CASSNGLAVQETQYF. The CDR3 DNA sequence: TGTGCCAGCAGTAACGGACTAGCGGTCCAAGAGACCCAGTACTTC.